This TCR beta chain was documented in a study of spatial heterogeneity in lung cancer. General study findings and limits: Tumors with more nonsynonymous mutations had more expanded intratumoral alpha and beta TCRs.

Details on this clonotype: As yet, its antigen is unknown. Within a library made for alpha chains, this beta chain is off target, and its count is uninformative.

TCRdb re-derived calls from the 5' RACE reads in MiXCR, one entry per CDR3 protein. The sample has approximately 18,000 distinct CDR3 sequences; approximately 9.6% are singletons. Time point in this sample: sample taken at primary tumor resection. Trimming shortened V by 6 bases and J by 1 base, and 13 bases separated the two germline ends. The CDR3 length is 15 residues. Germline V gene data show CDR1 as MNHEY and CDR2 as SVGAGI. Material: lung tumor tissue, obtained at surgery. This TCR was sampled from a female donor with early-stage non-small cell lung cancer. The chain couples TRBV6-5 to TRBJ2-1; D ambiguous. The CDR3 coding sequence is TGTGCCAGCAGACCCCCGGGTCGGTCCTACAATGAGCAGTTCTTC. Protein: CASRPPGRSYNEQFF.